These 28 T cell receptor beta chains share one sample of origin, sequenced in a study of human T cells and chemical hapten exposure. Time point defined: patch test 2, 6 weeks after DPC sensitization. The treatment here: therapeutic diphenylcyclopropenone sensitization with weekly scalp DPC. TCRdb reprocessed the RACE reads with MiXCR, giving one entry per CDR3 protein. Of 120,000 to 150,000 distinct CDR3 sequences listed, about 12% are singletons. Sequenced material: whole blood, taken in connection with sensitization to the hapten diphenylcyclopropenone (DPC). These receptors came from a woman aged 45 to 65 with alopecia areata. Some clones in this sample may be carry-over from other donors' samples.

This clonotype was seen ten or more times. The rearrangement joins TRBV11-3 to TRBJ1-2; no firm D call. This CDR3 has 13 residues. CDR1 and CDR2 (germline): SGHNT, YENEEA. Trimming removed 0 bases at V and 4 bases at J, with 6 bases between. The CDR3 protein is CASSLDPIYGYTF. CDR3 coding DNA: TGTGCCAGCAGCTTAGATCCGATCTATGGCTACACCTTC. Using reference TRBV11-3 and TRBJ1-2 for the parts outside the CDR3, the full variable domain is EAGVVQSPRYKIIEKKQPVAFWCNPISGHNTLYWYLQNLGQGPELLIRYENEEAVDDSQLPKDRFSAERLKGVDSTLKIQPAELGDSAVYLCASSLDPIYGYTFGSGTRLTVV.

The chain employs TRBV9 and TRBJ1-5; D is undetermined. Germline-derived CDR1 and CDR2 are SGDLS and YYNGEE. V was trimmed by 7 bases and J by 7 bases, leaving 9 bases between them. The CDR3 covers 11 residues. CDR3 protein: CASGDMQPQHF. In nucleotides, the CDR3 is TGTGCCAGCGGCGACATGCAGCCCCAGCATTTT.

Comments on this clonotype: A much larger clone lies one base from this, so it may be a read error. The CDR3 protein is CASSLSGWHQPQHF. The CDR3 DNA follows: TGTGCCAGCAGTCTCTCCGGGTGGCATCAGCCCCAGCATTTT. The rearrangement links TRBV12-3 or TRBV12-4 to TRBJ1-5; D remains unclear. CDR3 length: 14 residues. V was shortened by 5 bases and J by 5 bases, with 13 bases between the two germline ends.

CDR3 residues: CASSNGGLETQYF. The CDR3 DNA reads TGTGCCAGCAGCAATGGGGGATTGGAGACCCAGTACTTC. The chain links TRBV21-1 to TRBJ2-5; the DNA was not compared with TRBD1, the D call given in the table. TRBV21-1 is marked as a pseudogene. CDR3 length: 13 amino acids.

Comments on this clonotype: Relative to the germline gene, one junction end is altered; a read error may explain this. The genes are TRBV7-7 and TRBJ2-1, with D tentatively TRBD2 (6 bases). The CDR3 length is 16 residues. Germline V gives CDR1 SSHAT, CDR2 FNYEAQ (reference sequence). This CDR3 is CASSPGAGRRWDEQFF. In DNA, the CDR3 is TGTGCTAGCAGCCCGGGAGCGGGCCGAAGGTGGGATGAGCAGTTCTTC. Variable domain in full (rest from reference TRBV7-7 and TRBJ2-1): GAGVSQSPRYKVTKRGQDVTLRCDPISSHATLYWYQQALGQGPEFLTYFNYEAQPDKSGLPSDRFSAERPEGSISTLTIQRTEQRDSAMYRCASSPGAGRRWDEQFFGPGTRLTVL.

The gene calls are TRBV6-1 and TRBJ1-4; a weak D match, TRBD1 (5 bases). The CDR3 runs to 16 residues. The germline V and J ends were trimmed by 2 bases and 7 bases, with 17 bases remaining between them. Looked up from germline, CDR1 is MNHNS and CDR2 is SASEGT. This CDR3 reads CASSEWSGGGGEKLFF. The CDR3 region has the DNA TGTGCCAGCAGTGAATGGAGCGGGGGAGGTGGTGAAAAACTGTTTTTT.

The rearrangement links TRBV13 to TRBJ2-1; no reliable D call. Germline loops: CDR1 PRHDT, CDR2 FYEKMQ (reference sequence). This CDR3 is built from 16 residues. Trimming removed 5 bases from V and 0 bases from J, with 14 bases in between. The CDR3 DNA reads TGTGCCAGCAGCCTCCGAAGACAAAGCTCCTACAATGAGCAGTTCTTC. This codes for CASSLRRQSSYNEQFF.

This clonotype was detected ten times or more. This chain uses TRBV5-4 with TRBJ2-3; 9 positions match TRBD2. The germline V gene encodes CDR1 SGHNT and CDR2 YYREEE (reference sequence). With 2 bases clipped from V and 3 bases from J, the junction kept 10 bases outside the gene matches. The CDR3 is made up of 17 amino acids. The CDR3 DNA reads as TGTGCCAGCAGCTTTAGCTTAGCGGGAGCCAGGACAGATACGCAGTATTTT. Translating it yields CASSFSLAGARTDTQYF.

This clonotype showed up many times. The CDR3 loop reads CASSRRQGVTYEQYF. The CDR3 nucleotides read TGTGCCAGCAGCCGCCGCCAGGGGGTCACGTACGAGCAGTACTTC. This chain uses TRBV6-2 or TRBV6-3 with TRBJ2-7; 7 positions match TRBD1. The junction had 12 bases not matched to a gene; V was cut back by 6 bases and J by 4 bases. Germline V gene sequence: CDR1 MNHEY, CDR2 SVGEGT. The CDR3 is 15 residues long.

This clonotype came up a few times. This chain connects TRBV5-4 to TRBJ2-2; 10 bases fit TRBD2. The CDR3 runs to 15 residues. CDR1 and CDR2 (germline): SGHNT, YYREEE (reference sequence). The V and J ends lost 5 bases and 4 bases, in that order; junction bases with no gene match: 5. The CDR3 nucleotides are TGTGCCAGCAGGATAGCGGGAGGCCCCACCGGGGAGCTGTTTTTT. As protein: CASRIAGGPTGELFF.

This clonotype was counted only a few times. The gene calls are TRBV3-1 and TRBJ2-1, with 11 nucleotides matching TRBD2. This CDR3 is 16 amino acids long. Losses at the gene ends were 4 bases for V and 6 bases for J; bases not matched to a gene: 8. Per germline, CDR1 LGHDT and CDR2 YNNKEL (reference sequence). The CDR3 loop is CASSPPTSGRSNEQFF. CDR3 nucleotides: TGTGCCAGCAGCCCTCCTACTAGCGGGAGAAGCAATGAGCAGTTCTTC.

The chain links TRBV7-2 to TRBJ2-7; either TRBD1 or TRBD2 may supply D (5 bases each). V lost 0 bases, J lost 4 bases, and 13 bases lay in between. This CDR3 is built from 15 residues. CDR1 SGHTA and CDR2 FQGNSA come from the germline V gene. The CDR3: CASSLAGTTDYEQYF. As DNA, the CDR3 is TGTGCCAGCAGCTTAGCCGGGACGACGGATTACGAGCAGTACTTC.

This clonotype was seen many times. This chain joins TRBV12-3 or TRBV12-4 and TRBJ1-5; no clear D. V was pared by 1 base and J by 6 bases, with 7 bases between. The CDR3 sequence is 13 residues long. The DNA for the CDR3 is TGTGCCAGCAGTTTAGACACTGGTCAGCCCCAGCATTTT. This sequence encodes CASSLDTGQPQHF.

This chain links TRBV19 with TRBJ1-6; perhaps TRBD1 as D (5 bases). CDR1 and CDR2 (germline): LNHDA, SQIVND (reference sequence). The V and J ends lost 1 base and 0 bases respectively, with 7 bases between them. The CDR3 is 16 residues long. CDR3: CASSIGGSSYNSPLHF. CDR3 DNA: TGTGCCAGTAGTATAGGGGGGAGCTCCTATAATTCACCCCTCCACTTT.

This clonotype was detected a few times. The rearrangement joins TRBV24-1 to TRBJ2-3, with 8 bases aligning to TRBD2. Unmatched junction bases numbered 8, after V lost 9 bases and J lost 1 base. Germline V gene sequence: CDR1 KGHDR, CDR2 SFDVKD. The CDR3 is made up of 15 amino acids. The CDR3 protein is CATSSSGSGTDTQYF. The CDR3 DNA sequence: TGTGCCACCTCGTCGAGCGGGAGCGGCACAGATACGCAGTATTTT.

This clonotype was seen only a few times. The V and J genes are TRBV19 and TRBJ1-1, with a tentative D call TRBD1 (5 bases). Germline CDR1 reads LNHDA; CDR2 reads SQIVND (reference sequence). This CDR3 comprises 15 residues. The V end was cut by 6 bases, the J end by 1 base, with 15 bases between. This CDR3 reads CASRSGAAGNTEAFF. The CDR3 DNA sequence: TGTGCCAGTAGAAGTGGGGCGGCGGGGAACACTGAAGCTTTCTTT.

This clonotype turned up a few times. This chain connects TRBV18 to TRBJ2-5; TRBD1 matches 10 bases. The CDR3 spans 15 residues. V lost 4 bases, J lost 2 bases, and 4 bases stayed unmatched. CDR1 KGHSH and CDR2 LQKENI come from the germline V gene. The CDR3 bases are TGTGCCAGCTCACTAGGACAGGGGGGTCAAGAGACCCAGTACTTC. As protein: CASSLGQGGQETQYF.

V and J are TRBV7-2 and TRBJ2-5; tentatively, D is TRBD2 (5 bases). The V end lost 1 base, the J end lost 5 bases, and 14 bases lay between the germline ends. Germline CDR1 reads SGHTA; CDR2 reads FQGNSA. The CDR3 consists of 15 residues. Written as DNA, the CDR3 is TGTGCCAGCAGCTTAGGAGCGGCTAGTTTGGAGACCCAGTACTTC. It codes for CASSLGAASLETQYF.

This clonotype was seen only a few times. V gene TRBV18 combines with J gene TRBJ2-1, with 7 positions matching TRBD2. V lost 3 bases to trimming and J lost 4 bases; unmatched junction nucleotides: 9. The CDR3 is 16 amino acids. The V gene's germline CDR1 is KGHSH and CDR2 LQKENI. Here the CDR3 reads CASSPLSTGGYNEQFF. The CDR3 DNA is TGTGCCAGCTCACCGCTGTCGACGGGAGGTTACAATGAGCAGTTCTTC.

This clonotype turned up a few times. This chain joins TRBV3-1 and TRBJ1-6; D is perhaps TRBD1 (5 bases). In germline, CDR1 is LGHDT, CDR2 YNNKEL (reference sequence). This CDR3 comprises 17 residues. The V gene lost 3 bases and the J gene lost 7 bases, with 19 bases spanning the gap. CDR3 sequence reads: CASSHPAPGRMNSPLHF. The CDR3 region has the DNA TGTGCCAGCAGCCATCCCGCCCCGGGACGGATGAATTCACCCCTCCACTTT. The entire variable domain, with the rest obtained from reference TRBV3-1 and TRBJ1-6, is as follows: DTAVSQTPKYLVTQMGNDKSIKCEQNLGHDTMYWYKQDSKKFLKIMFSYNNKELIINETVPNRFSPKSPDKAHLNLHINSLELGDSAVYFCASSHPAPGRMNSPLHFGNGTRLTVT.

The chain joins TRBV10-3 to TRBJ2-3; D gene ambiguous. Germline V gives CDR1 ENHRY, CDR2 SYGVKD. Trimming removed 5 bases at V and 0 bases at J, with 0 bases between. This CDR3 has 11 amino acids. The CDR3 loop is CAISSTDTQYF. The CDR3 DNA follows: TGTGCCATCAGTAGCACAGATACGCAGTATTTT.

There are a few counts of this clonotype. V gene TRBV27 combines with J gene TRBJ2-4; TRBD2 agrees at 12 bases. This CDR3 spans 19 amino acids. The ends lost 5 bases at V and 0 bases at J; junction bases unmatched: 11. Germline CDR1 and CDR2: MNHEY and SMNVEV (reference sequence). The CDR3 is CASSPLLAGGLVAKNIQYF. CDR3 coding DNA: TGTGCCAGCAGTCCCCTCCTAGCGGGAGGGCTAGTAGCCAAAAACATTCAGTACTTC.

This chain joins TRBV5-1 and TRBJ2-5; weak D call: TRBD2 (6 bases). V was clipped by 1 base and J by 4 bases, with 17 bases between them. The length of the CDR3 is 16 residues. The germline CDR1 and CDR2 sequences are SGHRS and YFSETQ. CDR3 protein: CASSLSGLASLETQYF. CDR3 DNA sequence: TGCGCCAGCAGCTTGTCGGGCCTAGCGAGTTTAGAGACCCAGTACTTC.

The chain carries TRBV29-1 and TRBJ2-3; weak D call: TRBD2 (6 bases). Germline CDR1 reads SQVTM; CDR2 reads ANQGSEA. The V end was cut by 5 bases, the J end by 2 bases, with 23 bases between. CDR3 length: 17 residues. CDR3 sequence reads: CSVPALASELFTDTQYF. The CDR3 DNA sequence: TGCAGCGTTCCCGCCCTGGCTAGCGAACTATTCACAGATACGCAGTATTTT.

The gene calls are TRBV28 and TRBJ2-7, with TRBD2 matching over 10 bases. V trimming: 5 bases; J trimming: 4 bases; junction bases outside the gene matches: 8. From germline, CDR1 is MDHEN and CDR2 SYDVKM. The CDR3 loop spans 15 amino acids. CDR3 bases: TGTGCCAGCAGTCCGATACTAGCGGGAAAGTACGAGCAGTACTTC. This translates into CASSPILAGKYEQYF.

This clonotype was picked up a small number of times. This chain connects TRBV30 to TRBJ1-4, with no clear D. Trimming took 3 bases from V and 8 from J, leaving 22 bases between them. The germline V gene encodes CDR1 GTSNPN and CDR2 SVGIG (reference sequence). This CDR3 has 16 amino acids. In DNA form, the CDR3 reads TGTGCCTGGAGAACCTCATCGACGGCGGCGAAGGAAAAACTGTTTTTT. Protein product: CAWRTSSTAAKEKLFF.

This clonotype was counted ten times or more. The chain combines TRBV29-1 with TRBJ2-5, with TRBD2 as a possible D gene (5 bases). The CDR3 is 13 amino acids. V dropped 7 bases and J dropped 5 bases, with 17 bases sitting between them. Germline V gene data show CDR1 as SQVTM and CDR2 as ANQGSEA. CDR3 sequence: CSAQTTSWETQYF. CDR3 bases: TGCAGCGCCCAGACTACGAGCTGGGAGACCCAGTACTTC.

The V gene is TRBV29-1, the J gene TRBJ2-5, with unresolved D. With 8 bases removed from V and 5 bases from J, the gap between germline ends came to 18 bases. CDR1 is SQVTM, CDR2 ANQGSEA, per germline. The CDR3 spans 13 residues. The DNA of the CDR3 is TGCAGCTCAACCTGGTCGGGTCCGGAGACCCAGTACTTC. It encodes CSSTWSGPETQYF.